The 27 T cell receptor beta chains reported below all come from one sample, sequenced in a study of blood T cell repertoires in COVID-19. TCRdb's copy holds only in-frame clones and misses some; the assay was immunoSEQ multiplex PCR. The data show about 330,000 clones, nearly 90% seen once. Sequencing used PBMCs or T cells enriched from blood (not recorded which). The receptors stem from a woman aged 25 to 45 who had recovered from COVID-19.

This clone was counted once. The genes are TRBV6-5 and TRBJ1-3; 7 nucleotides match TRBD1. The V gene's germline CDR1 is MNHEY and CDR2 SVGAGI. The ends lost 6 bases at V and 0 bases at J; junction bases unmatched: 5. CDR3 size: 15 residues. This CDR3 reads CASSGTATSGNTIYF. The CDR3 DNA reads TGTGCCAGCAGCGGGACAGCGACCTCTGGAAACACCATATATTTT.

J is TRBJ1-1 and V is TRBV2; D remains unclear. Germline V gene data show CDR1 as SNHLY and CDR2 as FYNNEI. The CDR3 is 12 residues long. V was clipped by 4 bases and J by 4 bases, with 7 bases between them. The CDR3 protein is CASSVRGTEAFF. For the CDR3, the DNA is TGTGCCAGCAGTGTCCGGGGCACTGAAGCTTTCTTT.

For the CDR3, the DNA is TGTGCCAGCACCAAACCCCGGGGGGAGATTGGGGAGACCCAGTACTTC. This gives the protein CASTKPRGEIGETQYF. V gene TRBV21-1 combines with J gene TRBJ2-5; TRBD2 is the table's D call and was not checked against the DNA. TRBV21-1 is listed as a pseudogene. The CDR3 has 16 residues.

The chain recombines TRBV4-2 with TRBJ2-7, with 11 bases matching TRBD1. V lost 4 bases to trimming and J lost 4 bases; unmatched junction nucleotides: 3. CDR1 and CDR2 (germline): LGHNA, YNFKEQ. The CDR3 is 14 residues long. Here the CDR3 DNA reads TGTGCCAGCAGCCCTGGACAGGGGGCATACGAGCAGTACTTC. Translated: CASSPGQGAYEQYF.

The chain carries TRBV25-1 and TRBJ2-1; 8 bases are shared with TRBD2. V shed 5 bases, J shed 3 bases, and the junction held 0 bases outside the gene matches. The CDR3 is 13 amino acids. Germline CDR1 reads MGHDK; CDR2 reads SYGVNS. The CDR3 region has the DNA TGTGCCAGCAGTCGGGGGGGCTACAATGAGCAGTTCTTC. Its protein product is CASSRGGYNEQFF.

In the case of this clone: The sample carries other DNA sequences with the same CDR3. The rearrangement links TRBV9 to TRBJ2-3; 8 positions match TRBD2. The CDR3 is 15 residues long. Trimming took 2 bases from V and 6 from J; bases not matched to a gene: 8. Germline lookup yields CDR1 SGDLS and CDR2 YYNGEE. The CDR3 nucleotides are TGTGCCAGCAGCGTCTCTGGGCGGGGGGCCGATACGCAGTATTTT. This translates into CASSVSGRGADTQYF.

The chain has TRBV30 and TRBJ1-4; 7 positions match TRBD1. The germline V gene has CDR1 GTSNPN and CDR2 SVGIG (reference sequence). CDR3 size: 14 residues. With V trimmed by 0 bases and J by 7 bases, 5 bases remained unmatched. The CDR3 region has the DNA TGTGCCTGGAGTGTAAATAGGGGGCTTGAAAAACTGTTTTTT. Its translation is CAWSVNRGLEKLFF.

This chain uses TRBV3-1 (or the pseudogene TRBV3-2) with TRBJ1-5, with D unclear. The CDR3 totals 15 residues. V lost 1 base and J lost 0, with 7 bases in between. CDR1 and CDR2 from the germline V gene are LGHDT and YNNKEL (reference sequence). CDR3 loop: CASSQGRNSNQPQHF. The DNA for the CDR3 is TGTGCCAGCAGCCAAGGCAGGAATAGCAATCAGCCCCAGCATTTT.

This chain joins TRBV16 and TRBJ2-4, with D possibly TRBD1 on 6 matching bases. This CDR3 is built from 17 residues. Germline lookup yields CDR1 KGHSY and CDR2 FQNENV. V was shortened by 3 bases and J by 1 base, with 16 bases between the two germline ends. The CDR3 spells CASSHLQPDRAKNIQYF. In nucleotides, the CDR3 is TGTGCCAGCAGCCACCTCCAACCCGACAGGGCCAAAAACATTCAGTACTTC.

The V and J genes are TRBV9 and TRBJ1-5, with 11 bases aligning to TRBD1. This CDR3 contains 15 residues. V dropped 5 bases and J dropped 6; count of bases not matched to a gene: 7. Germline loops: CDR1 SGDLS, CDR2 YYNGEE. In nucleotides, the CDR3 is TGTGCCAGCAGTTCCGGGACAGGGGGTTCTCAGCCCCAGCATTTT. Amino acids: CASSSGTGGSQPQHF.

In its sample, this clone was seen a few times. The rearrangement links TRBV2 to TRBJ1-2, with unresolved D. The CDR3 contains 13 residues. V gave up 4 bases and J gave up 2 bases, with 8 bases separating them. Germline V gives CDR1 SNHLY, CDR2 FYNNEI. CDR3: CASSVEMNYGYTF. Here the CDR3 DNA reads TGTGCCAGCAGTGTGGAGATGAACTATGGCTACACCTTC.

This clone was recorded only once. V is TRBV7-9 and J is TRBJ2-2; 8 nucleotides align to TRBD1. The CDR3 covers 18 residues. Trimming cost V 5 bases and J 2 bases; bases outside gene matches: 13. Germline assignment: CDR1 SEHNR and CDR2 FQNEAQ (reference sequence). The CDR3 sequence is CASSRGQAARKNTGELFF. CDR3 in DNA: TGTGCCAGCAGCCGGGGACAGGCGGCCCGAAAAAACACCGGGGAGCTGTTTTTT. Complete variable domain (other parts from reference TRBV7-9 and TRBJ2-2): DTGVSQNPRHKITKRGQNVTFRCDPISEHNRLYWYRQTLGQGPEFLTYFQNEAQLEKSRLLSDRFSAERPKGSFSTLEIQRTEQGDSAMYLCASSRGQAARKNTGELFFGEGSRLTVL.

This sequence joins TRBV7-8 and TRBJ1-6; possibly TRBD1 for D (6 bases). The V gene lost 7 bases and the J gene lost 9 bases, with 19 bases spanning the gap. This CDR3 region has 15 residues. Germline CDR1 reads SGHVS; CDR2 reads FQNEAQ. Here the CDR3 reads CASKRGALWSSPLHF. The CDR3 DNA sequence: TGTGCCAGCAAGCGGGGGGCCCTTTGGAGTTCACCCCTCCACTTT. The variable domain in full, completed from reference TRBV7-8 and TRBJ1-6, reads GAGVSQSPRYKVAKRGQDVALRCDPISGHVSLFWYQQALGQGPEFLTYFQNEAQLDKSGLPSDRFFAERPEGSVSTLKIQRTQQEDSAVYLCASKRGALWSSPLHFGNGTRLTVT.

This chain joins TRBV7-8 and TRBJ1-5, with D perhaps matching TRBD1 (5 bases). Germline CDR1 reads SGHVS; CDR2 reads FQNEAQ. V gave up 3 bases and J gave up 4 bases, with 19 bases separating them. The CDR3 length is 17 residues. CDR3 DNA sequence: TGTGCCAGCAGCTTGGGGGTGGGGCGCGGGGGAAATCAGCCCCAGCATTTT. It yields the protein CASSLGVGRGGNQPQHF.

The rearrangement links TRBV6-2 or TRBV6-3 to TRBJ1-2; no clear D. CDR1 is MNHEY and CDR2 is SVGEGT in the germline V gene. Trimming removed 2 bases from V and 4 bases from J, with 8 bases in between. This CDR3 spans 13 amino acids. Written as DNA, the CDR3 is TGTGCCAGCAGTTACGACGCGGGCTATGGCTACACCTTC. It encodes CASSYDAGYGYTF.

The chain links TRBV12-5 to TRBJ1-1; maybe TRBD1 (5 bases). Trimming pared 2 bases from V and 6 bases from J, leaving 13 bases between. This CDR3 spans 14 amino acids. Germline-derived CDR1 and CDR2 are LGHNT and FRNRAP. This chain's CDR3 is CASGLTPTGAEAFF. The CDR3 nucleotides read TGTGCTAGTGGTTTGACCCCGACGGGGGCTGAAGCTTTCTTT. Based on the CDR3 plus reference TRBV12-5 and TRBJ1-1, the full variable domain is DARVTQTPRHKVTEMGQEVTMRCQPILGHNTVFWYRQTMMQGLELLAYFRNRAPLDDSGMPKDRFSAEMPDATLATLKIQPSEPRDSAVYFCASGLTPTGAEAFFGQGTRLTVV.

This clone came up once. This chain joins TRBV2 and TRBJ1-2; 9 bases align to TRBD1. The V gene end was trimmed by 2 bases and the J gene end by 7 bases; junction bases not matched to a gene: 5. This CDR3 is 14 amino acids long. Germline CDR1 SNHLY, CDR2 FYNNEI. The CDR3 coding sequence is TGTGCCAGCAGTGAACGGGGACAGGGTATTGGCTACACCTTC. Translation gives CASSERGQGIGYTF.

V and J are TRBV19 and TRBJ2-2; 9 nucleotides match TRBD1. The CDR3 sequence is 17 residues long. V lost 6 bases, J lost 0 bases, and 8 bases stayed unmatched. Germline lookup yields CDR1 LNHDA and CDR2 SQIVND (reference sequence). The CDR3 loop is CASSSGQGVANTGELFF. CDR3 DNA sequence: TGTGCCAGTAGCTCGGGACAGGGAGTGGCGAACACCGGGGAGCTGTTTTTT. The whole variable domain, remainder taken from reference TRBV19 and TRBJ2-2, is DGGITQSPKYLFRKEGQNVTLSCEQNLNHDAMYWYRQDPGQGLRLIYYSQIVNDFQKGDIAEGYSVSREKKESFPLTVTSAQKNPTAFYLCASSSGQGVANTGELFFGEGSRLTVL.

The chain couples TRBV6-5 to TRBJ1-4; D remains unclear. Trimming took off 6 bases at V and 0 bases at J, with 11 bases between the two ends. The CDR3 length is 15 residues. Germline assignment: CDR1 MNHEY and CDR2 SVGAGI. In DNA form, the CDR3 reads TGTGCCAGCAGCCCCCTCGTTACAACTAATGAAAAACTGTTTTTT. Translation gives CASSPLVTTNEKLFF.

CDR3 region: CSLGQAAAQYF. The DNA of the CDR3 is TGCAGCTTGGGGCAGGCCGCGGCCCAGTACTTC. The chain carries TRBV20-1 and TRBJ2-5; weak D call: TRBD1 (5 bases). Germline assignment: CDR1 DFQATT and CDR2 SNEGSKA (reference sequence). The CDR3 totals 11 residues.

This clone was counted between two and nine times. V is TRBV10-1 and J is TRBJ1-1, with D perhaps TRBD1 (5 bases). The CDR3 totals 13 residues. The germline gives CDR1 WNHNN, CDR2 SYGVQD (reference sequence). Trimming took off 6 bases at V and 0 bases at J, with 8 bases between the two ends. CDR3 region: CASSRDLNTEAFF. DNA of the CDR3: TGCGCCAGCAGCAGGGATCTGAACACTGAAGCTTTCTTT.

The rearrangement uses TRBV6-5 and TRBJ1-1; D remains ambiguous. V lost 8 bases and J lost 4, with 14 bases in between. Germline CDR1 MNHEY, CDR2 SVGAGI. The CDR3 sequence is 13 residues long. CDR3 protein: CASRITLSTEAFF. The DNA for the CDR3 is TGTGCCAGCCGCATTACCTTGAGCACTGAAGCTTTCTTT.

This clone was detected only once. At one end the junction does not follow the germline gene, possibly because of a read error. The gene calls are TRBV3-1 (or the pseudogene TRBV3-2) and TRBJ2-5; D not certain. Germline V lookup: CDR1 LGHDT, CDR2 YNNKEL (reference sequence). The CDR3 runs to 14 residues. CDR3 nucleotide sequence: TGTGCCAACAGCCAAGAACAAATCCAAGAGACCCAGTACTTC. This translates into CANSQEQIQETQYF.

This chain links TRBV12-5 with TRBJ1-1; maybe TRBD1 (5 bases). CDR3 size: 13 residues. Trimming removed 3 bases at V and 5 bases at J, with 10 bases between. Germline V lookup: CDR1 LGHNT, CDR2 FRNRAP. The CDR3 nucleotides read TGTGCTAGTGGTTTAGCAGGGAATACTGAAGCTTTCTTT. Its translation is CASGLAGNTEAFF.

The rearrangement links TRBV30 to TRBJ1-3; 8 nucleotides match TRBD1. Trimming took 5 bases from V and 4 from J; bases not matched to a gene: 7. CDR3 length: 14 amino acids. Germline loops: CDR1 GTSNPN, CDR2 SVGIG (reference sequence). This CDR3 reads CAWDATGVGNTIYF. The CDR3 nucleotides are TGTGCCTGGGATGCGACAGGGGTAGGAAACACCATATATTTT.

V usage is TRBV7-9 and J usage is TRBJ2-7; TRBD1 matches 9 bases. The CDR3 runs to 18 residues. V was clipped by 5 bases and J by 5 bases; unmatched bases: 19. Germline CDR1 and CDR2: SEHNR and FQNEAQ (reference sequence). The CDR3 region is CASSLGGFGTGTLDEQYF. CDR3 DNA: TGTGCCAGCAGCCTGGGGGGTTTCGGGACAGGGACCTTGGACGAGCAGTACTTC.

V usage is TRBV6-4 and J usage is TRBJ2-1; TRBD1 might be the D (6 bases). CDR3 length: 15 amino acids. Germline CDR1 MRHNA, CDR2 SNTAGT. Trimming pared 5 bases from V and 4 bases from J, leaving 15 bases between. The CDR3 coding sequence is TGTGCCAGCAGTAGAGACAGTGGACAGTACAATGAGCAGTTCTTC. This codes for CASSRDSGQYNEQFF.